Presented here are 12 T cell receptor beta chains from one specimen sequenced in a study of T cell changes during pregnancy in multiple sclerosis (dated by TCRdb to between 2019 and 2020). Library generation was performed with the immunoSEQ multiplex PCR assay. TCRdb re-hosts the immuneACCESS table, in-frame sequences only. Its copies lack some clones; in the studies checked, an unresolved V gene accounts for under half of them, and the cause for the rest is not known. The sample records tens of thousands of clones, roughly 91% of which are singletons. The ten largest account for around 0.44% of the sample. Specimen: CD4+ T cells from peripheral blood mononuclear cells, collected after pregnancy. Receptors were obtained from a female donor with multiple sclerosis, enrolled in a pregnancy study.

This chain links TRBV7-6 with TRBJ1-1; 11 bases fit TRBD1. Trimming cost V 4 bases and J 14 bases; bases outside gene matches: 3. The CDR3 contains 11 residues. From germline, CDR1 is SGHVS and CDR2 FNYEAQ. The CDR3 spells CASSSDRGLFF. DNA for the CDR3: TGTGCCAGCAGCTCGGACAGGGGGCTATTCTTT.

The rearrangement links TRBV6-6 to TRBJ2-2; D possibly corresponds to TRBD2 (5 bases). Trimming left V 7 bases short and J 0 bases short, with 9 bases between. Germline lookup yields CDR1 MNHNY and CDR2 SVGAGI (reference sequence). This CDR3 spans 14 amino acids. The CDR3 loop is CASNRGTNTGELFF. The CDR3 bases are TGTGCCAGCAATAGAGGGACGAACACCGGGGAGCTGTTTTTT.

The gene calls are TRBV30 and TRBJ2-1; the D gene is possibly TRBD2 (7 bases). Germline CDR1 GTSNPN, CDR2 SVGIG (reference sequence). The ends were cut back, 0 bases at V and 4 bases at J, with 10 bases in the middle. This CDR3 is built from 14 residues. CDR3 in amino acids: CAWSVGGGYNEQFF. The CDR3 coding sequence is TGTGCCTGGAGTGTAGGGGGGGGGTACAATGAGCAGTTCTTC.

The chain carries TRBV6-1 and TRBJ2-7, with 7 positions matching TRBD2. The ends lost 8 bases at V and 9 bases at J; junction bases unmatched: 16. Per germline, CDR1 MNHNS and CDR2 SASEGT. The CDR3 extends over 14 amino acids. CDR3 amino acids: CASLTGVAGVAQYF. CDR3 DNA sequence: TGTGCCAGCCTGACTGGAGTAGCGGGCGTTGCGCAGTACTTC.

This chain uses TRBV5-1 with TRBJ1-6, with 8 bases identical to TRBD1. Looked up from germline, CDR1 is SGHRS and CDR2 is YFSETQ. V trimming: 4 bases; J trimming: 5 bases; junction bases outside the gene matches: 5. The CDR3 has 15 residues. The CDR3 DNA is TGCGCCAGCAGCCTGGGACAGGTGAATAATTCACCCCTCCACTTT. Translating it yields CASSLGQVNNSPLHF.

V gene TRBV19 combines with J gene TRBJ2-2, with unresolved D. The germline V gene encodes CDR1 LNHDA and CDR2 SQIVND (reference sequence). Trimming cost V 3 bases and J 8 bases, with 10 bases left between them. This CDR3 comprises 13 residues. CDR3 nucleotide sequence: TGTGCCAGTAGTATCCCCTTCCCGGGGGAGCTGTTTTTT. Its translation is CASSIPFPGELFF.

The chain employs TRBV19 and TRBJ2-5; weak D call: TRBD2 (5 bases). Between the trimmed V and J ends, which lost 11 bases and 5 bases, there was a span of 21 bases. Germline V gene lookup returns CDR1 LNHDA and CDR2 SQIVND (reference sequence). The length of the CDR3 is 14 residues. The CDR3 DNA reads TGTGCCCCCCGGCCCGGGCTAGCACGGGAGACCCAGTACTTC. Translating it yields CAPRPGLARETQYF.

The chain combines TRBV5-1 with TRBJ2-3; tentatively, D is TRBD2 (7 bases). V gave up 4 bases and J gave up 1 base, with 13 bases separating them. CDR3 length: 15 residues. Looked up from germline, CDR1 is SGHRS and CDR2 is YFSETQ. The CDR3, as DNA: TGCGCCAGCAGCCGGGGGGACACAGGCACAGATACGCAGTATTTT. It is translated as CASSRGDTGTDTQYF.

The gene calls are TRBV11-2 and TRBJ2-5; 10 bases line up with TRBD2. V lost 5 bases and J lost 2; bases outside the gene matches: 14. The length of the CDR3 is 18 residues. Germline CDR1 and CDR2: SGHAT and FQNNGV. This chain's CDR3 is CASSPRTSGVNVQETQYF. The CDR3 DNA is TGTGCCAGCAGCCCCCGGACTAGCGGTGTAAATGTACAAGAGACCCAGTACTTC. Supplemented by reference TRBV11-2 and TRBJ2-5, the full variable domain reads EAGVAQSPRYKIIEKRQSVAFWCNPISGHATLYWYQQILGQGPKLLIQFQNNGVVDDSQLPKDRFSAERLKGVDSTLKIQPAKLEDSAVYLCASSPRTSGVNVQETQYFGPGTRLLVL.

This chain connects TRBV9 to TRBJ2-1, with D possibly matching TRBD1 (6 bases). Germline CDR1 and CDR2: SGDLS and YYNGEE. The V end was cut by 1 base, the J end by 1 base, with 9 bases between. The CDR3 has 15 amino acids. CDR3 in amino acids: CASSVMGASYNEQFF. CDR3 DNA sequence: TGTGCCAGCAGCGTAATGGGGGCATCCTACAATGAGCAGTTCTTC.

This sequence joins TRBV10-3 and TRBJ1-2; maybe TRBD1 (5 bases). The CDR3 is 15 residues long. The germline V gene encodes CDR1 ENHRY and CDR2 SYGVKD. Trimming removed 0 bases at V and 4 bases at J, with 12 bases between. In nucleotides, the CDR3 is TGTGCCATCAGTGAGTCGGGAGGGGCCGCCTATGGCTACACCTTC. This gives the protein CAISESGGAAYGYTF.

This clone was seen only once. The chain has TRBV27 and TRBJ2-1, with 9 bases identical to TRBD1. The CDR3 runs 15 residues. Per germline, CDR1 MNHEY and CDR2 SMNVEV (reference sequence). Losses at the gene ends were 6 bases for V and 7 bases for J; bases not matched to a gene: 10. CDR3 coding DNA: TGTGCCAGCAGAAAACCGGGACAGGGCATGAATGAGCAGTTCTTC. Translating it yields CASRKPGQGMNEQFF.